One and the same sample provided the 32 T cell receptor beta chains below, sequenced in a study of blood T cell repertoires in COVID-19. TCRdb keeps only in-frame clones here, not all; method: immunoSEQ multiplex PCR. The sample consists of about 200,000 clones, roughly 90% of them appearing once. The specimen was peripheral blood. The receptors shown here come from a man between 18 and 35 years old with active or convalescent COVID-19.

In nucleotides, the CDR3 is TGCGCCAGCAACTTACAGGGTTGGGACGAGCAGTACTTC. Amino acids: CASNLQGWDEQYF. The rearrangement uses TRBV5-1 and TRBJ2-7; a possible D gene is TRBD1 (6 bases). Between the trimmed V and J ends, which lost 6 bases and 5 bases, there was a span of 15 bases. CDR1 SGHRS and CDR2 YFSETQ come from the germline V gene. CDR3 length: 13 residues.

The DNA for the CDR3 is TGTGCCAGCAGTTACGGGACTAGCGACACCGGGGAGCTGTTTTTT. Protein sequence: CASSYGTSDTGELFF. V usage is TRBV7-6 and J usage is TRBJ2-2; 10 positions agree with TRBD2. The CDR3 is 15 residues long. Per the germline V gene, CDR1 is SGHVS and CDR2 is FNYEAQ. V lost 6 bases and J lost 3; bases outside the gene matches: 4.

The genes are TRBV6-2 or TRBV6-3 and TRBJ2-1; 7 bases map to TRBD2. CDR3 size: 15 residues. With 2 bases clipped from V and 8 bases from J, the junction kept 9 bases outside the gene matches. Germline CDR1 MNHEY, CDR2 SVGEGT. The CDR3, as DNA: TGTGCCAGCAGTTACGTGGCGGGAGAGTCCGATGAGCAGTTCTTC. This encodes CASSYVAGESDEQFF.

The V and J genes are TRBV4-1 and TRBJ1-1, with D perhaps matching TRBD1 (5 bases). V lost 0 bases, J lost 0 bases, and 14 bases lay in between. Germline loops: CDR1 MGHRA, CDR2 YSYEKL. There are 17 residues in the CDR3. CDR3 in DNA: TGCGCCAGCAGCCAAGATGCGACAGCGAGCATGAACACTGAAGCTTTCTTT. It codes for CASSQDATASMNTEAFF.

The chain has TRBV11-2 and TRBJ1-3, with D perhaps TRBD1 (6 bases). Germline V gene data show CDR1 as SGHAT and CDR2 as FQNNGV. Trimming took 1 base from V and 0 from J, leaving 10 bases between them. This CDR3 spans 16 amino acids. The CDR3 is CASSLAGQSSGNTIYF. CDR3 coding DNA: TGTGCCAGCAGCTTAGCCGGACAGAGCTCTGGAAACACCATATATTTT.

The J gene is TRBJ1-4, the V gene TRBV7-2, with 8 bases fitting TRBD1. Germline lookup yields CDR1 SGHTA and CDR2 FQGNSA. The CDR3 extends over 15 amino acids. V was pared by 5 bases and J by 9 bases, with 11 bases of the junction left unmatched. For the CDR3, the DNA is TGTGCCAGCAGCGCAGAAGGACAGGGATCGAAAAAACTGTTTTTT. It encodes CASSAEGQGSKKLFF.

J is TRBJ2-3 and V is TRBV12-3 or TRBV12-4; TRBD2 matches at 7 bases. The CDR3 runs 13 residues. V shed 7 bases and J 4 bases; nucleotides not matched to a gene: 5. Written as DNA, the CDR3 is TGTGCCAGCACGCCTAGCGGATCAGATACGCAGTATTTT. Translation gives CASTPSGSDTQYF.

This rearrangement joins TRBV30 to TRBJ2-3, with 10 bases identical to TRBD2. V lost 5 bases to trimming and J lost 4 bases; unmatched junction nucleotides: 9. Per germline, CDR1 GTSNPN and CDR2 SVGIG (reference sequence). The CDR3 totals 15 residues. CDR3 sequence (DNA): TGTGCCTGGTACCGTCCGCTAGCGGGGGCAGATACGCAGTATTTT. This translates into CAWYRPLAGADTQYF.

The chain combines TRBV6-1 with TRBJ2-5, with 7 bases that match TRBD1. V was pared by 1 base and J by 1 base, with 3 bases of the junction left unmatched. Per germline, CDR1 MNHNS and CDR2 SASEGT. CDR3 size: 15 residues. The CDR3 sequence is CASSEEGTVQETQYF. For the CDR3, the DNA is TGTGCCAGCAGTGAAGAGGGGACAGTCCAAGAGACCCAGTACTTC.

CDR3 amino acids: CASSAYRGGNQPQHF. DNA for the CDR3: TGTGCCAGTAGTGCCTACAGGGGTGGCAATCAGCCCCAGCATTTT. The chain combines TRBV19 with TRBJ1-5; TRBD1 matches at 7 bases. V was clipped by 5 bases and J by 2 bases; unmatched bases: 6. Germline V gene sequence: CDR1 LNHDA, CDR2 SQIVND (reference sequence). CDR3 size: 15 residues.

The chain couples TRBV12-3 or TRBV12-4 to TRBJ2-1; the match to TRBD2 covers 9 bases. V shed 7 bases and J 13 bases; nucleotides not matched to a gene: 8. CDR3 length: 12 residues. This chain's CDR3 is CASTLTSGPQFF. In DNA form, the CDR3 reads TGTGCCAGCACCCTGACTAGCGGCCCCCAGTTCTTC.

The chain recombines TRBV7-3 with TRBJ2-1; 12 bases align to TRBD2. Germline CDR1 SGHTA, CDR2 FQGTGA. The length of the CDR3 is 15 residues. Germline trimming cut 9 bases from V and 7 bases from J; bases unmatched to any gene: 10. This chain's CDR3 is CASSTSGSFANEQFF. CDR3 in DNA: TGTGCCAGTTCGACTAGCGGGAGCTTCGCGAATGAGCAGTTCTTC.

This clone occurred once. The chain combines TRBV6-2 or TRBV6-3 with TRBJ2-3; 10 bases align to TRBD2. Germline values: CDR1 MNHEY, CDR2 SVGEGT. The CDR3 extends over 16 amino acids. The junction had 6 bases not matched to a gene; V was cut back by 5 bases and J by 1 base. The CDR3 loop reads CASSPPLAGGTDTQYF. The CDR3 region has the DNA TGTGCCAGCAGTCCCCCTCTAGCGGGGGGCACAGATACGCAGTATTTT.

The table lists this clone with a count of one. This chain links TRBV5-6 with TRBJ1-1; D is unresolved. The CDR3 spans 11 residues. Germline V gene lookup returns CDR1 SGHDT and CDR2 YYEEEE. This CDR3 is CPRWLNTEAFF. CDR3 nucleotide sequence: TGTCCCCGATGGCTGAACACTGAAGCTTTCTTT.

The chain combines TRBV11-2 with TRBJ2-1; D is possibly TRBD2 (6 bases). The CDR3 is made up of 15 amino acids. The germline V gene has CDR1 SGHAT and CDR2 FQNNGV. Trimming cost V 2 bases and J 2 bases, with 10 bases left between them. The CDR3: CASSLSSGPYNEQFF. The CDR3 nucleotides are TGTGCCAGCAGCTTATCCAGCGGGCCCTACAATGAGCAGTTCTTC.

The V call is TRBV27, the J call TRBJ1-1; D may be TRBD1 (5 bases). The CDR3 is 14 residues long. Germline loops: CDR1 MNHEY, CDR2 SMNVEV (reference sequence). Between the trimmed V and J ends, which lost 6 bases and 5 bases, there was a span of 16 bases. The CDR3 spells CASSRRGEGTEAFF. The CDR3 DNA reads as TGTGCCAGCAGCCGCCGGGGGGAGGGGACTGAAGCTTTCTTT.

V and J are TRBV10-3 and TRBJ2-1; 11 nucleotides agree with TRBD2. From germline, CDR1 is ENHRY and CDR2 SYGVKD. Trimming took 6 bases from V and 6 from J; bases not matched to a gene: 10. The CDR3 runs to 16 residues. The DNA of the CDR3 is TGTGCCATCAGGGGAGGGACCGGGACTAGCGGCAATGAGCAGTTCTTC. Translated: CAIRGGTGTSGNEQFF.

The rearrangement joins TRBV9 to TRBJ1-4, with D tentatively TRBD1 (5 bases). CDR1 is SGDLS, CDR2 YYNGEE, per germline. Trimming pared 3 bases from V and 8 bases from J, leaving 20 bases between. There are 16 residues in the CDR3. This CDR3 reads CASSAAGGTGNEKLFF. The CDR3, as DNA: TGTGCCAGCAGCGCCGCCGGAGGGACCGGAAACGAAAAACTGTTTTTT.

This chain's CDR3 is CASSFRGNTEAFF. For the CDR3, the DNA is TGTGCCAGCAGCTTTAGGGGCAACACTGAAGCTTTCTTT. The chain uses TRBV11-1 and TRBJ1-1; D perhaps matches TRBD1 (5 bases). The CDR3 runs 13 residues. V was pared by 3 bases and J by 2 bases, with 7 bases between. Germline assignment: CDR1 SGHAT and CDR2 FQDESV (reference sequence).

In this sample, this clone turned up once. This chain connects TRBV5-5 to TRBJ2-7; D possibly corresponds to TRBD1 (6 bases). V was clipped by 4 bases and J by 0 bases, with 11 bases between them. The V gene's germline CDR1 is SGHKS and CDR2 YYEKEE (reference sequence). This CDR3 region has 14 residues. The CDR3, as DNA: TGTGCCAGCAGCCCACCAGGGGTCTCCTACGAGCAGTACTTC. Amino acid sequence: CASSPPGVSYEQYF.

The CDR3 sequence is CASSLAGLAGYEQYF. CDR3 in DNA: TGCGCCAGCAGCTTGGCGGGACTAGCGGGCTACGAGCAGTACTTC. J is TRBJ2-7 and V is TRBV5-1; 12 bases fit TRBD2. V gave up 0 bases and J gave up 3 bases; unmatched junction bases: 1. Germline assignment: CDR1 SGHRS and CDR2 YFSETQ. The CDR3 totals 15 residues.

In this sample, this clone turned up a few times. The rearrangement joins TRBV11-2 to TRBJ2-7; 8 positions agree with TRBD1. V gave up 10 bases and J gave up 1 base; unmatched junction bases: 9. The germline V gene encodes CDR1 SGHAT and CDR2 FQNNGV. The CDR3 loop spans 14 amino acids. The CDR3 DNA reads TGTGCCACTCGGGGGACAGGAGGTTCCTACGAGCAGTACTTC. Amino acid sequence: CATRGTGGSYEQYF. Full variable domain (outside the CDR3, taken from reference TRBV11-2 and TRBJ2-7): EAGVAQSPRYKIIEKRQSVAFWCNPISGHATLYWYQQILGQGPKLLIQFQNNGVVDDSQLPKDRFSAERLKGVDSTLKIQPAKLEDSAVYLCATRGTGGSYEQYFGPGTRLTVT.

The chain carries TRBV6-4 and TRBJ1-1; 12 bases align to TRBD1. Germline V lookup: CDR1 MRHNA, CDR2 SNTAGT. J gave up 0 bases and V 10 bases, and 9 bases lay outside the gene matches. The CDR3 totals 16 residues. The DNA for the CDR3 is TGTGCCATTCCACCCGGGACAGGGGGCATGAACACTGAAGCTTTCTTT. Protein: CAIPPGTGGMNTEAFF.

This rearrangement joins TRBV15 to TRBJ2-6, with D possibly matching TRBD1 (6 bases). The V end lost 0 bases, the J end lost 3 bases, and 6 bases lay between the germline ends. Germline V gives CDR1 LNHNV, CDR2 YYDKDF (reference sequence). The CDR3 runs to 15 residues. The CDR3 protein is CATSRDRGGANVLTF. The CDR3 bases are TGTGCCACCAGCAGAGACAGGGGTGGGGCCAACGTCCTGACTTTC. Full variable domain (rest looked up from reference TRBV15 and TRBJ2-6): DAMVIQNPRYQVTQFGKPVTLSCSQTLNHNVMYWYQQKSSQAPKLLFHYYDKDFNNEADTPDNFQSRRPNTSFCFLDIRSPGLGDTAMYLCATSRDRGGANVLTFGAGSRLTVL.

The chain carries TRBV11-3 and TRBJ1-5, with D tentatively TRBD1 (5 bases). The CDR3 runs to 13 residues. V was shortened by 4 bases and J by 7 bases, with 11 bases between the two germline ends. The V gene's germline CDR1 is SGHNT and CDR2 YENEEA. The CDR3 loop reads CASSCLQVQPQHF. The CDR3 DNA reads TGTGCCAGCAGCTGCTTACAGGTCCAGCCCCAGCATTTT.

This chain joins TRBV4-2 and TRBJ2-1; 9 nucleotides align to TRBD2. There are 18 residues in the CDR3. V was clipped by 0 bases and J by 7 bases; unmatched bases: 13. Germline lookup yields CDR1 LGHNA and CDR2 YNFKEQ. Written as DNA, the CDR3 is TGTGCCAGCAGCCAAGATCCCGCGGGAGGGCCCCTGGGGAATGAGCAGTTCTTC. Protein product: CASSQDPAGGPLGNEQFF.

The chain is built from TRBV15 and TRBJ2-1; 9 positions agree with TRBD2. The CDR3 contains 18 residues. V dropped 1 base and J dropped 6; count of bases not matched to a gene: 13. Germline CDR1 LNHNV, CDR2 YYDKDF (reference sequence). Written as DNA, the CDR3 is TGTGCCACCAGCAGAGTCCGCGACTCGCGGGAGGGCCGCAATGAGCAGTTCTTC. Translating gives CATSRVRDSREGRNEQFF.

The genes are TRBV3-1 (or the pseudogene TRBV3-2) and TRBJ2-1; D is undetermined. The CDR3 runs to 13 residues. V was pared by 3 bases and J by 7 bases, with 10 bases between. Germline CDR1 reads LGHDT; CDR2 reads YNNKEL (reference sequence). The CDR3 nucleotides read TGTGCCAGCAGCCAGTATTCAGTGAATGAGCAGTTCTTC. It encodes CASSQYSVNEQFF.

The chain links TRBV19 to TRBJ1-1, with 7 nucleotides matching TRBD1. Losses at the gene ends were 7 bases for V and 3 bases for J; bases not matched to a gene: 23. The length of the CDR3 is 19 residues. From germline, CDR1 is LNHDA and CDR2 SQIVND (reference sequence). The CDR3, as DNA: TGTGCCAGTACCCCCCCGGGGAAAGGGGGCGTCGTTTTGGACACTGAAGCTTTCTTT. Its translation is CASTPPGKGGVVLDTEAFF.

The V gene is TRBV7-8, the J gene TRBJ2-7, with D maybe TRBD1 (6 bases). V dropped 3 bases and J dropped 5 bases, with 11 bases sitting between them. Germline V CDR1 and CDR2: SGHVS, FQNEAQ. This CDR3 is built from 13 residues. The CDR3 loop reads CASSLRQADEQYF. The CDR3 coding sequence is TGTGCCAGCAGCTTGCGACAGGCCGACGAGCAGTACTTC.

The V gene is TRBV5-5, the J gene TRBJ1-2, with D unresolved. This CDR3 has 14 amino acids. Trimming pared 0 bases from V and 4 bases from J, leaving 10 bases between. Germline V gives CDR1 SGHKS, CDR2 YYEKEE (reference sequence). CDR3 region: CASSLELTTYGYTF. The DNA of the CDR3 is TGTGCCAGCAGCTTGGAGTTGACTACCTATGGCTACACCTTC.

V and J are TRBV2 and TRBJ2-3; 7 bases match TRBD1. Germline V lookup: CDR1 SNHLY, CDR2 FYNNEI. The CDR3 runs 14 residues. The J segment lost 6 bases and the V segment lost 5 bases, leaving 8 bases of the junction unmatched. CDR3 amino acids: CASSTDRARDTQYF. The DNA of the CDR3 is TGTGCCAGCAGTACCGACAGGGCCAGGGATACGCAGTATTTT.